Sequencing of this T cell receptor beta chain was carried out in a study of cytomegalovirus exposure and HLA in healthy donors. The PCR was carried out with 60 Vbeta primers and 13 Jbeta primers. Profiled with immunoSEQ multiplex PCR; TCRdb holds only in-frame clones, not every one. The data show 180,000 or so clones, about 79% seen once. The length of the CDR3 is 13 residues. Trimming removed 6 bases from V and 8 bases from J, with 16 bases in between. The germline V gene has CDR1 SGHAT and CDR2 FQNNGV. Study-level results: In an earlier analysis, in 620 or so donors, most V segments appeared productive either ~90% or ~30% of the time.

With respect to this clone: The target antigen is unknown.

The receptor comes from a man over 45 in good health and CMV-seropositive. V usage is TRBV11-2 and J usage is TRBJ1-1; D may be TRBD1 (6 bases). The sample comprised PBMCs. The CDR3 bases are TGTGCCAGCAGTATTACCAGGACAGCCGAAGCTTTCTTT. Translated, it gives CASSITRTAEAFF.